This T cell receptor beta chain was recorded in a study of CD8 T cells in ankylosing spondylitis. One entry per CDR3 protein results from TCRdb running MiXCR on the 5' RACE reads. The table shows more than 300,000 distinct CDR3 sequences, with 7% to 9% occurring only once. General study results and limits: A motif of eight highly homologous TCR beta variants was seen as apparently characteristic of ankylosing spondylitis blood.

Comment on this clonotype: The antigen remains unidentified.

The receptor's source is a male donor with ankylosing spondylitis. The sample was blood, either unsorted or a sorted T cell fraction (not recorded which).

The CDR3 sequence: CASSTRGGGTEAFF. Here the CDR3 DNA reads TGTGCCAGCAGCACCCGGGGGGGAGGCACTGAAGCTTTCTTT. The gene calls are TRBV7-8 and TRBJ1-1, with D perhaps TRBD1 (5 bases). The germline V gene encodes CDR1 SGHVS and CDR2 FQNEAQ. The CDR3 has 14 residues. V lost 5 bases to trimming and J lost 4 bases, with 14 bases between them.